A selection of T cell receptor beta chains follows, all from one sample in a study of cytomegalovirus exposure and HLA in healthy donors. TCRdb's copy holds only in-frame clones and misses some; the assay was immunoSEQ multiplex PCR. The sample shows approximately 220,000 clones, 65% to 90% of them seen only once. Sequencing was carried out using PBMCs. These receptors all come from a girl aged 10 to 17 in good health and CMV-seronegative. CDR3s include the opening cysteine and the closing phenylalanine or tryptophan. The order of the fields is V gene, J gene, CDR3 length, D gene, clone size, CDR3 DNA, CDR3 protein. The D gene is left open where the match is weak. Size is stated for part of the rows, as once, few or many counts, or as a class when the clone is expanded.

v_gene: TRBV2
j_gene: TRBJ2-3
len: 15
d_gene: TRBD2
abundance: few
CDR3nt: TGTGCCAGCAGTGAAGTGACTAGCGGGACAGATACGCAGTATTTT
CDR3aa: CASSEVTSGTDTQYF

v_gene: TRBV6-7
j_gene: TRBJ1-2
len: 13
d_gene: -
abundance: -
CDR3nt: TGTGCCAGCAGTTTCCGACGGGGATATGGCTACACCTTC
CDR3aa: CASSFRRGYGYTF

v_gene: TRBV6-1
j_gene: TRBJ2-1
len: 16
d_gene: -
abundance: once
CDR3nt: TGTGCCAGCAGCGAAGCAAGACTCGGCGGCTGGGATGAGCAGTTCTTC
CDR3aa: CASSEARLGGWDEQFF

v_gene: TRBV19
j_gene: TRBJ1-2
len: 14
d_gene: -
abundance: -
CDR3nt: TGTGCCAGTAGTACTTCGACAGGAGCCCTTGGCTACACCTTC
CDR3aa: CASSTSTGALGYTF

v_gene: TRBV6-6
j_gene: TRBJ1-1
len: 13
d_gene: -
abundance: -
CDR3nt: TGTGCCAGCAGCCTACAACCACAGGGAGTCGCTTTCTTT
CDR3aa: CASSLQPQGVAFF

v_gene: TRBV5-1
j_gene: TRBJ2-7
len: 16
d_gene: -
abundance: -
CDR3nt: TGCGCCAGCAGCTTGGCCATGCTTGCTAGCGACTACGAGCAGTACTTC
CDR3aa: CASSLAMLASDYEQYF

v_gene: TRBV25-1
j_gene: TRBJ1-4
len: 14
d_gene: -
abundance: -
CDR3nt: TGTGCCAGCAGTCGGGGGGGCATTAATGAAAAACTGTTTTTT
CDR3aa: CASSRGGINEKLFF

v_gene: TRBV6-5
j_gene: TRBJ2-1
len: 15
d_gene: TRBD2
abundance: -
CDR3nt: TGTGCCAGCAGCCAAACTAGCGGCTCCTACAATGAGCAGTTCTTC
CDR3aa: CASSQTSGSYNEQFF

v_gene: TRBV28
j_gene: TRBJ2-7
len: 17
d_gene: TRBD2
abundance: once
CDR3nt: TGTGCCAGCAGTTCACTCGGGACTAGCGGGAGCTCCTACGAGCAGTACTTC
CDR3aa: CASSSLGTSGSSYEQYF

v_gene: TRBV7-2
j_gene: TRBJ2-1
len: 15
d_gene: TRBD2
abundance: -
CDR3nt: TGTGCCAGCAGCCCAGTACCCCACGCTAGCGGGGGGGTCCTCTTC
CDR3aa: CASSPVPHASGGVLF

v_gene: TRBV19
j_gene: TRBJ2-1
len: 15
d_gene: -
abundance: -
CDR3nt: TGTGCCAGTAGTTTACGGGAGAGCTCCTACAATGAGCAGTTCTTC
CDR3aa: CASSLRESSYNEQFF

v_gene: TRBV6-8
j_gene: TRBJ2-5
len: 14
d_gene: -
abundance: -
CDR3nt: TGTGCCAGCAGTTCTGACACACCTCAAGAGACCCAGTACTTC
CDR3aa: CASSSDTPQETQYF

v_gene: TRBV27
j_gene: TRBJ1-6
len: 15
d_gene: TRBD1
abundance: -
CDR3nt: TGTGCCAGCAGTTCCGGGACAGGGGAGGCTTCACCCCTCCACTTT
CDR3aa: CASSSGTGEASPLHF

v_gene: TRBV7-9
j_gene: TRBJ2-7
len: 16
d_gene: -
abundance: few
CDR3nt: TGTGCCAGCAGCTTAATTGGTCAGGGCTTCACGTACGAGCAGTACTTC
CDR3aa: CASSLIGQGFTYEQYF

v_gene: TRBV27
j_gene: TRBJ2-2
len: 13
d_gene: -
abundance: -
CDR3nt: TGTGCCAGCAGTTTCCAGGCCACCGGGGAGCTGTTTTTT
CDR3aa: CASSFQATGELFF

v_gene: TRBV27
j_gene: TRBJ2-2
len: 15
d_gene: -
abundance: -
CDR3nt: TGTGCCAGCAGGACTTCGAGGTTGAACACCGGGGAGCTGTTTTTT
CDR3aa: CASRTSRLNTGELFF